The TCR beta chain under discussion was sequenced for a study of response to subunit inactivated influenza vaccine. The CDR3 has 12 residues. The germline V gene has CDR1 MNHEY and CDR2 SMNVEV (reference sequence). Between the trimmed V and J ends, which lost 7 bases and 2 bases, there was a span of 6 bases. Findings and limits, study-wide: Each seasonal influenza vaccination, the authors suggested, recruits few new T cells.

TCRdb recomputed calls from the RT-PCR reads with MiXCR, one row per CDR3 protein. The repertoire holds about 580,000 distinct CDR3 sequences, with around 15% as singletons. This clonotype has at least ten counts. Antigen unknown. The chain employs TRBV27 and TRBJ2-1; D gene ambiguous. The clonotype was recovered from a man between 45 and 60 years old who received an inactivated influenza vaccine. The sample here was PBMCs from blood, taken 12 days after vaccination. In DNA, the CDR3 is TGTGCCAGCAAGGACCCCTACAATGAGCAGTTCTTC. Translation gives CASKDPYNEQFF.